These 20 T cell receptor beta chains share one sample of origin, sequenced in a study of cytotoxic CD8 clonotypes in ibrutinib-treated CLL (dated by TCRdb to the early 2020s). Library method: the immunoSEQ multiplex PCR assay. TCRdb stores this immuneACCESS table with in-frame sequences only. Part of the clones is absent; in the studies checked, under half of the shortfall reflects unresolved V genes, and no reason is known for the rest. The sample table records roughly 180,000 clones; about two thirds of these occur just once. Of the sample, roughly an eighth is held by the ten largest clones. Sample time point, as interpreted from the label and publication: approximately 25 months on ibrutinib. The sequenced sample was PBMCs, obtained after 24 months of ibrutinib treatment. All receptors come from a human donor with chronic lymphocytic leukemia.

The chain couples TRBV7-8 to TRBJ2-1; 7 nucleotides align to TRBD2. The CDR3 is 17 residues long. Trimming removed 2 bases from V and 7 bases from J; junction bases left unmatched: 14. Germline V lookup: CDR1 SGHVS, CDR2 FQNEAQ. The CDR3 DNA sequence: TGTGCCAGCAGCTTACTTGGGAGGCTAGCGGAGAAAAATGAGCAGTTCTTC. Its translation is CASSLLGRLAEKNEQFF.

The chain's CDR3 is CASRPLAFSGRGEQYF. CDR3 nucleotides: TGTGCCAGCAGGCCCCTCGCCTTTAGCGGGAGAGGAGAGCAGTACTTC. The V and J genes are TRBV28 and TRBJ2-7, with 9 positions matching TRBD2. With 6 bases clipped from V and 7 bases from J, the junction kept 16 bases outside the gene matches. The CDR3 is 16 amino acids. Germline V gives CDR1 MDHEN, CDR2 SYDVKM. Using reference TRBV28 and TRBJ2-7 for the parts outside the CDR3, the full variable domain is DVKVTQSSRYLVKRTGEKVFLECVQDMDHENMFWYRQDPGLGLRLIYFSYDVKMKEKGDIPEGYSVSREKKERFSLILESASTNQTSMYLCASRPLAFSGRGEQYFGPGTRLTVT.

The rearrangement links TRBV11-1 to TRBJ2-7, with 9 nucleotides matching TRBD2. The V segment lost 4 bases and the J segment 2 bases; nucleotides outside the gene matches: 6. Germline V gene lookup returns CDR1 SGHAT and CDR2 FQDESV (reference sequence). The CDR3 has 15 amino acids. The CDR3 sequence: CASSSAGGVAYEQYF. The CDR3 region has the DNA TGTGCCAGCAGCTCAGCGGGAGGTGTCGCCTACGAGCAGTACTTC.

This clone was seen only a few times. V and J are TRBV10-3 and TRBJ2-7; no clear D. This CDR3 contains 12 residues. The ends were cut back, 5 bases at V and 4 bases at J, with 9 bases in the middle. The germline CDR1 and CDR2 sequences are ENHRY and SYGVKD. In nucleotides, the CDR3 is TGTGCCATCAGTTCAACGACTTACGAGCAGTACTTC. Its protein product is CAISSTTYEQYF.

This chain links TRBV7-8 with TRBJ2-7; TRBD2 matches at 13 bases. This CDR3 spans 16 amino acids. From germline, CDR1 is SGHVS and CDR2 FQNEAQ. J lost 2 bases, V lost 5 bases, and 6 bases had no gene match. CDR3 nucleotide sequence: TGTGCCAGCAGCGAGGGACTAGCGGGAACCACCTACGAGCAGTACTTC. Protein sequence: CASSEGLAGTTYEQYF.

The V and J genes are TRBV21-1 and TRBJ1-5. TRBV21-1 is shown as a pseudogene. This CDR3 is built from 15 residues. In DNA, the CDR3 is TGTGCCAGCTACTCTGGCAGGGGGGGAAATCAGCCCCAGCATTTT. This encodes CASYSGRGGNQPQHF.

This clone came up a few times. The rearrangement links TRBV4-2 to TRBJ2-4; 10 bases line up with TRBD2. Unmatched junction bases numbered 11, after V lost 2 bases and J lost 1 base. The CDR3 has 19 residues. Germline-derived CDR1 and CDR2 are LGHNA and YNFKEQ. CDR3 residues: CASSQPLAGDLRAKNIQYF. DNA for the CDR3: TGTGCCAGCAGCCAACCGCTAGCGGGAGATCTTCGGGCCAAAAACATTCAGTACTTC.

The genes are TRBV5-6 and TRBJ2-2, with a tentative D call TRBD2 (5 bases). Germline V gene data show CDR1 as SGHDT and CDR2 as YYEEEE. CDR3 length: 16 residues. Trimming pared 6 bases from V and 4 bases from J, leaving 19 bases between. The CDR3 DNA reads TGTGCCAGCATCCACTCCGGGAAGGTTTCCACCGGGGAGCTGTTTTTT. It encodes CASIHSGKVSTGELFF.

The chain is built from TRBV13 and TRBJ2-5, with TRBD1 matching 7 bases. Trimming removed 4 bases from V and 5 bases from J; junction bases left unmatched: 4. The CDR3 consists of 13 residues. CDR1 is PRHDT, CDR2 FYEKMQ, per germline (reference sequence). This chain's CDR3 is CASSSDRAETQYF. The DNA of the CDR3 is TGTGCCAGCAGCTCCGACAGGGCTGAGACCCAGTACTTC.

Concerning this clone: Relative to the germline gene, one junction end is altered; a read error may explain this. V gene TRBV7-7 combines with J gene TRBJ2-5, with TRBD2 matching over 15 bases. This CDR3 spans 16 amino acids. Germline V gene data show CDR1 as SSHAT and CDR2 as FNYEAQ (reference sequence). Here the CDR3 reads CASSEGLAGGLETQYF. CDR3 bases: TGTGCTAGCAGCGAGGGACTAGCGGGAGGACTAGAGACCCAGTACTTC.

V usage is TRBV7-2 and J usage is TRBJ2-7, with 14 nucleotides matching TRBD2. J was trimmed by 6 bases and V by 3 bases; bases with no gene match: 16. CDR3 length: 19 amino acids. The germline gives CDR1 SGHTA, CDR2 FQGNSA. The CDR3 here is CASSLTGLAGVMDEGEQYF. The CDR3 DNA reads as TGTGCCAGCAGCTTGACGGGACTAGCGGGAGTAATGGATGAAGGCGAGCAGTACTTC.

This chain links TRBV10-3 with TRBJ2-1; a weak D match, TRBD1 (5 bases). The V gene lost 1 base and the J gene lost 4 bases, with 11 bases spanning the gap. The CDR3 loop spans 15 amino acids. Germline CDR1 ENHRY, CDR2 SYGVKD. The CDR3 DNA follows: TGTGCCATCAGTGAGTTGGTAGGGGATTACAATGAGCAGTTCTTC. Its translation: CAISELVGDYNEQFF.

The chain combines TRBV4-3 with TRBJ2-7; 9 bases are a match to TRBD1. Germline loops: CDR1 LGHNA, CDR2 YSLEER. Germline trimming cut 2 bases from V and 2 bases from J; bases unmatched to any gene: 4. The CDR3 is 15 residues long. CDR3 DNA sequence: TGCGCCAGCAGCCAAATTGGACAGGGGACCTACGAGCAGTACTTC. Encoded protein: CASSQIGQGTYEQYF.

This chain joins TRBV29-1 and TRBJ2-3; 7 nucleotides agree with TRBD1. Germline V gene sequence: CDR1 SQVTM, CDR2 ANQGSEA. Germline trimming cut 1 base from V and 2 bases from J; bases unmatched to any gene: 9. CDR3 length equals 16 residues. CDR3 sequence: CSVEGMTGSSTDTQYF. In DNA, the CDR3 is TGCAGCGTTGAAGGCATGACAGGGAGTTCCACAGATACGCAGTATTTT.

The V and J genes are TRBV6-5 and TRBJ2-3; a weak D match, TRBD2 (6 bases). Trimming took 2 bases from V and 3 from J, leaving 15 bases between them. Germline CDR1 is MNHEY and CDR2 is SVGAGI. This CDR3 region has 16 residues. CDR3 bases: TGTGCCAGCAGTTACACCCCCACGGGAGTTACAGATACGCAGTATTTT. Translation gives CASSYTPTGVTDTQYF.

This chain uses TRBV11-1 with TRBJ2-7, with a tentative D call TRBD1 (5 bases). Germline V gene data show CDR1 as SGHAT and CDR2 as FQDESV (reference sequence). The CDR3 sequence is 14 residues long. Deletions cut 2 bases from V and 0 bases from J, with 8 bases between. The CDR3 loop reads CASSLQGPSYEQYF. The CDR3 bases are TGTGCCAGCAGCTTACAGGGCCCCTCCTACGAGCAGTACTTC. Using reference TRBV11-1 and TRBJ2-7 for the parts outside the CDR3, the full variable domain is EAEVAQSPRYKITEKSQAVAFWCDPISGHATLYWYRQILGQGPELLVQFQDESVVDDSQLPKDRFSAERLKGVDSTLKIQPAELGDSAMYLCASSLQGPSYEQYFGPGTRLTVT.

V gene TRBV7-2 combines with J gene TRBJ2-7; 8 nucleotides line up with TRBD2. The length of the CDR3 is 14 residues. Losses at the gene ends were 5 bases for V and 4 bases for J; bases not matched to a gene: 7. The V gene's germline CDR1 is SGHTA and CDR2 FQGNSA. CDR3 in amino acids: CASSPAGTRYEQYF. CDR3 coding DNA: TGTGCCAGCAGCCCCGCTGGGACTAGATACGAGCAGTACTTC.

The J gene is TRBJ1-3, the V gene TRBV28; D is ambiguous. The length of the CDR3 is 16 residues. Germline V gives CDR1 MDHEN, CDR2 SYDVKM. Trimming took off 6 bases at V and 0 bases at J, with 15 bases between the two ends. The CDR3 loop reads CASRDSRDHSGNTIYF. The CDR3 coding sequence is TGTGCCAGCAGGGACTCTAGAGATCACTCTGGAAACACCATATATTTT.

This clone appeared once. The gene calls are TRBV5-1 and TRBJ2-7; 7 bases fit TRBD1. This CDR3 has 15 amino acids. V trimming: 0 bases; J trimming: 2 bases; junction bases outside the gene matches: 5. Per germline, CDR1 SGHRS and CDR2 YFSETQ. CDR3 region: CASSLGGGEPYEQYF. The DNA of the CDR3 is TGCGCCAGCAGCTTGGGAGGGGGCGAGCCCTACGAGCAGTACTTC. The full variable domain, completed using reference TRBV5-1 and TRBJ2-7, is KAGVTQTPRYLIKTRGQQVTLSCSPISGHRSVSWYQQTPGQGLQFLFEYFSETQRNKGNFPGRFSGRQFSNSRSEMNVSTLELGDSALYLCASSLGGGEPYEQYFGPGTRLTVT.

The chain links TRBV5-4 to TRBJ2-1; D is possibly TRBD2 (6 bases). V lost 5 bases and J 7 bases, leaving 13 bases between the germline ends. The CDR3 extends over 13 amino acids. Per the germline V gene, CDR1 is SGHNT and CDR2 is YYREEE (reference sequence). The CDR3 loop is CASSRTNTNEQFF. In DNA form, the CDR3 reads TGTGCCAGCAGTCGGACTAACACGAATGAGCAGTTCTTC.